Listed here is a single T cell receptor (beta chain). Sequencing used immunoSEQ multiplex PCR; TCRdb keeps in-frame clones, though not all of them. The data hold roughly 60,000 clones, with 84% observed a single time. This entry belongs to a study of blood T cell repertoires in COVID-19. V lost 4 bases to trimming and J lost 4 bases; unmatched junction nucleotides: 10. The germline V gene encodes CDR1 LGHDT and CDR2 YNNKEL (reference sequence). This CDR3 contains 16 residues. This chain joins TRBV3-1 (or the pseudogene TRBV3-2) and TRBJ1-5; 7 nucleotides match TRBD1. Material: peripheral blood. The sequence came from a man aged 55 to 70 with COVID-19, enrolled during active disease. CDR3 DNA sequence: TGTGCCAGCAGCCCCGGGACAGCTACCCCGAATCAGCCCCAGCATTTT. Its translation: CASSPGTATPNQPQHF.